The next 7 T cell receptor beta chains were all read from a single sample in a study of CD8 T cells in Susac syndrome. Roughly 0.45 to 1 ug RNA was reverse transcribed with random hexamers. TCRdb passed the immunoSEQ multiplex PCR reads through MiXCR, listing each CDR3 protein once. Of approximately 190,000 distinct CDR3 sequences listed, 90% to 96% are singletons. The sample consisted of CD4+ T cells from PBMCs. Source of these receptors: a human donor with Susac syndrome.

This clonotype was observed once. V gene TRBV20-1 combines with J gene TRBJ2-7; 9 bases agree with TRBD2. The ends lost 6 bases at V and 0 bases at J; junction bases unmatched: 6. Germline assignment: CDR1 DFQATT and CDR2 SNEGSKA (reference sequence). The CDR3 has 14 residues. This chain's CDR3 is CSAQTSGSSYEQYF. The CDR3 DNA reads TGCAGTGCCCAGACTAGCGGTAGCTCCTACGAGCAGTACTTC.

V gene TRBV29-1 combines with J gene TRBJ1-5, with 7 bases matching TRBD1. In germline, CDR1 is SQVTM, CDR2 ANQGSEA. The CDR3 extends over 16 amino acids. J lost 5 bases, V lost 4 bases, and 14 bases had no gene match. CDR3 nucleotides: TGCAGCGTTGCCCGGGACAGCGGGGGTCAGTATCAGCCCCAGCATTTT. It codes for CSVARDSGGQYQPQHF.

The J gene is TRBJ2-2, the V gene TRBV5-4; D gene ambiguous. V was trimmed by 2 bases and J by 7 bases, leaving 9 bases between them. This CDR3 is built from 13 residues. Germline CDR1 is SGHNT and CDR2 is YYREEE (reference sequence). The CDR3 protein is CASSLGLNGELFF. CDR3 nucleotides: TGTGCCAGCAGCTTAGGCCTCAACGGGGAGCTGTTTTTT.

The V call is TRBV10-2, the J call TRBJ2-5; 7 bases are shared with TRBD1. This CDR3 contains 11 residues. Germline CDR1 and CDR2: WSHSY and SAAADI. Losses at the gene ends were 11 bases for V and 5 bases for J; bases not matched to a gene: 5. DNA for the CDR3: TGCGCCTCCGGACAGGCCGAGACCCAGTACTTC. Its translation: CASGQAETQYF.

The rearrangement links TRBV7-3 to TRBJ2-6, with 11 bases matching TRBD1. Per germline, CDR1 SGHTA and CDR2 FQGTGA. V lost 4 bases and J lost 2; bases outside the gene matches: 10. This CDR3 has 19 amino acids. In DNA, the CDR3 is TGTGCCAGCAGCTCCCTTGGACAGGGGGCGCGGGCTGGGGCCAACGTCCTGACTTTC. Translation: CASSSLGQGARAGANVLTF.

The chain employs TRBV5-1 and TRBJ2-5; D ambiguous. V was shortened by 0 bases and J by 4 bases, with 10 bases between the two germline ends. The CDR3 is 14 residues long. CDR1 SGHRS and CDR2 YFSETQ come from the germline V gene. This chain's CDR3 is CASSLAPLGETQYF. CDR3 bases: TGCGCCAGCAGCTTGGCCCCCCTCGGAGAGACCCAGTACTTC.

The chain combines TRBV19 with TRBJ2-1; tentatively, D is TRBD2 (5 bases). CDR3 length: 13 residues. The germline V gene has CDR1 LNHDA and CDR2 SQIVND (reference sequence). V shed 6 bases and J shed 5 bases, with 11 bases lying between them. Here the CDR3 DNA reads TGTGCCAGTAGAGCGGACCGGGACAATGAGCAGTTCTTC. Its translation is CASRADRDNEQFF. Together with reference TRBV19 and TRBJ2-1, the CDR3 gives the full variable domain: DGGITQSPKYLFRKEGQNVTLSCEQNLNHDAMYWYRQDPGQGLRLIYYSQIVNDFQKGDIAEGYSVSREKKESFPLTVTSAQKNPTAFYLCASRADRDNEQFFGPGTRLTVL.